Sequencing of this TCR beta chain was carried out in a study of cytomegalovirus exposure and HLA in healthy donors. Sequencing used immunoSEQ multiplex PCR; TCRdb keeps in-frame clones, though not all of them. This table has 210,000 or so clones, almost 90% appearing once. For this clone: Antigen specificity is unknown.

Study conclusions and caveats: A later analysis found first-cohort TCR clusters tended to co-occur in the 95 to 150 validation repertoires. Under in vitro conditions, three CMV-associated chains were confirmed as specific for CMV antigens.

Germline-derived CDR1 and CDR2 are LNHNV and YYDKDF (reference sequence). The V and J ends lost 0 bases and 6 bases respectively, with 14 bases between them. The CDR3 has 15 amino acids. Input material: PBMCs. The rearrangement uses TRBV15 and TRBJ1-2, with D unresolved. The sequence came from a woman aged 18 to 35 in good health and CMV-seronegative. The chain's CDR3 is CATSRDGRVGDGYTF. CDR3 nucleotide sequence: TGTGCCACCAGCAGAGATGGACGCGTCGGGGATGGCTACACCTTC. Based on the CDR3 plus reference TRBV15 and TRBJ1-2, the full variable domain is DAMVIQNPRYQVTQFGKPVTLSCSQTLNHNVMYWYQQKSSQAPKLLFHYYDKDFNNEADTPDNFQSRRPNTSFCFLDIRSPGLGDTAMYLCATSRDGRVGDGYTFGSGTRLTVV.